These T cell receptor beta chains were read from a single sample in a study of molecular identifiers for immune sequencing clone quantification. TCRdb called the PCR reads again in MiXCR, with one record for every CDR3 protein. The sample includes around 480,000 distinct CDR3 sequences, 20% to 25% of them seen just once. Sequenced sample: naive CD8+ T cells from blood, with Jurkat cell RNA spiked in. The receptors come from a human donor in good health. Some libraries in this study had Jurkat cell RNA spiked in. Each CDR3 is given with its conserved first and last residue. The D gene is left open where the match is weak. Rows give clone size only sometimes, using once, few, many, or a class for an expanded clone.

J gene | V gene | clone size | D gene | CDR3 protein | CDR3 DNA
TRBJ1-1 | TRBV2 | few | . | CASSTGGGGTEAFF | TGTGCCAGCAGCACGGGGGGAGGAGGGACTGAAGCTTTCTTT
TRBJ1-3 | TRBV20-1 | . | . | CSARDAGVAGNTIYF | TGCAGCGCTAGGGACGCAGGGGTGGCGGGAAACACCATATATTTT
TRBJ1-1 | TRBV7-9 | many | TRBD1 | CASSNRAGGSGTEAFF | TGTGCCAGCAGCAACCGAGCAGGGGGCTCTGGCACTGAAGCTTTCTTT
TRBJ2-1 | TRBV7-9 | . | . | CASTPPERYNEQFF | TGTGCCAGCACCCCGCCCGAGCGGTACAATGAGCAGTTCTTC
TRBJ1-1 | TRBV30 | few | TRBD1 | CAWRGQGMMNTEAFF | TGTGCCTGGAGGGGACAGGGAATGATGAACACTGAAGCTTTCTTT
TRBJ2-7 | TRBV18 | . | . | CASSPPNRMTYEQYF | TGTGCCAGCTCACCACCGAACCGCATGACTTACGAGCAGTACTTC
TRBJ2-6 | TRBV6-2/TRBV6-3 | few | . | CASSTQGVRGSGANVLTF | TGTGCCAGCAGTACCCAGGGTGTTAGGGGCTCTGGGGCCAACGTCCTGACTTTC
TRBJ2-3 | TRBV5-8 | many | TRBD1 | CASSSGTGGADGTDTQYF | TGTGCCAGCAGCTCAGGGACAGGGGGCGCGGATGGCACAGATACGCAGTATTTT
TRBJ1-1 | TRBV5-4 | . | . | CASSLGERNTEAFF | TGTGCCAGCAGCTTGGGGGAGAGGAACACTGAAGCTTTCTTT
TRBJ2-3 | TRBV25-1 | many | . | CASSESGTGMTDTQYF | TGTGCCAGCAGTGAGTCCGGTACGGGGATGACAGATACGCAGTATTTT
TRBJ1-1 | TRBV5-1 | many | TRBD1 | CASRDGQGNTEAFF | TGCGCCAGCAGAGACGGACAGGGTAACACTGAAGCTTTCTTT
TRBJ2-2 | TRBV7-9 | few | TRBD2 | CASSRAGGTGELFF | TGTGCCAGCAGCCGAGCGGGAGGTACCGGGGAGCTGTTTTTT
TRBJ2-7 | TRBV12-3/TRBV12-4 | few | . | CASTDRTYEQYF | TGTGCCAGCACCGACAGGACCTACGAGCAGTACTTC
TRBJ2-7 | TRBV5-1 | many | TRBD1 | CASSLGGQIYEQYF | TGCGCCAGCAGCTTGGGGGGACAGATCTACGAGCAGTACTTC
TRBJ1-1 | TRBV10-2 | . | . | CASSPSASGTEAFF | TGCGCCAGCAGTCCTTCCGCCTCAGGGACTGAAGCTTTCTTT
TRBJ1-5 | TRBV20-1 | many | . | CSASTGRFQPQHF | TGCAGTGCTAGTACAGGGAGATTTCAGCCCCAGCATTTT
TRBJ2-7 | TRBV4-3 | many | TRBD1 | CASSLGTGYEQYF | TGTGCCAGCAGCCTAGGGACAGGGTACGAGCAGTACTTC
TRBJ2-7 | TRBV7-9 | . | TRBD1 | CASSPGRQGGYEQYF | TGTGCCAGCAGCCCCGGGAGACAGGGGGGCTACGAGCAGTACTTC
TRBJ2-1 | TRBV28 | few | . | CASSLGALDNEQFF | TGTGCCAGCAGTTTAGGCGCCCTGGACAATGAGCAGTTCTTC
TRBJ2-7 | TRBV13 | . | TRBD1 | CASRQTGFSDEQYF | TGTGCCAGCAGGCAGACAGGGTTTAGCGACGAGCAGTACTTC
TRBJ2-7 | TRBV20-1 | many | TRBD2 | CSARPGTSYEQYF | TGCAGTGCTAGACCGGGGACTAGCTACGAGCAGTACTTC
TRBJ1-5 | TRBV7-8 | . | TRBD1 | CASSLEWDRRPGQPQHF | TGTGCCAGCAGCTTAGAATGGGACAGAAGACCCGGTCAGCCCCAGCATTTT
TRBJ2-1 | TRBV7-9 | many | . | CASSLGQNEQFF | TGTGCCAGCAGCCTGGGACAAAACGAGCAGTTCTTC
TRBJ2-7 | TRBV10-3 | . | . | CAINQGKGYYEQYF | TGTGCCATCAATCAGGGCAAGGGATACTACGAGCAGTACTTC
TRBJ1-3 | TRBV20-1 | . | . | CSARDMVENTIYF | TGCAGTGCTAGAGATATGGTGGAAAACACCATATATTTT
TRBJ2-7 | TRBV5-6 | . | . | CASSLVRDNRNYEQYF | TGTGCCAGCAGCTTGGTTCGAGACAACCGCAACTACGAGCAGTACTTC
TRBJ2-5 | TRBV3-1 | . | . | CASSQDYGGGETQYF | TGTGCCAGCAGCCAAGATTACGGTGGAGGAGAGACCCAGTACTTC
TRBJ1-6 | TRBV28 | few | TRBD1 | CASSPEDRDRSPLHF | TGTGCCAGCAGTCCGGAGGACAGGGACAGGTCACCCCTCCACTTT
TRBJ2-7 | TRBV21-1 | . | . | CASSKSPRCYEQYF | TGTGCCAGCAGCAAATCACCGCGGTGCTACGAGCAGTACTTC
TRBJ1-5 | TRBV7-2 | many | . | CASSLGVGGQPQHF | TGTGCCAGCAGCTTAGGTGTTGGGGGCCAGCCCCAGCATTTT
TRBJ2-5 | TRBV7-9 | . | . | CASSSGYSETQYF | TGTGCCAGCAGCTCTGGATATTCGGAGACCCAGTACTTC
TRBJ1-2 | TRBV16 | many | . | CASRQLQGGYGYTF | TGTGCCAGCAGACAGCTACAGGGAGGCTATGGCTACACCTTC
TRBJ1-2 | TRBV20-1 | many | TRBD1 | CSADQNRGLSYGYTF | TGCAGTGCGGACCAAAACAGGGGTTTAAGCTATGGCTACACCTTC
TRBJ1-4 | TRBV12-3/TRBV12-4 | . | . | CASSFDPEKLFF | TGTGCCAGCAGTTTTGACCCTGAAAAACTGTTTTTT
TRBJ2-3 | TRBV4-3 | once | . | CASSQDWGGGEDAQYF | TGCGCCAGCAGCCAAGACTGGGGCGGAGGGGAAGATGCGCAGTATTTT
TRBJ1-5 | TRBV11-2 | . | TRBD1 | CASSTGQGRQPQHF | TGTGCCAGCAGCACAGGACAGGGTCGACAGCCCCAGCATTTT
TRBJ2-1 | TRBV19 | . | . | CASSIVGSGLYEQFF | TGTGCCAGTAGTATAGTGGGTAGCGGCCTCTACGAGCAGTTCTTC
TRBJ2-5 | TRBV13 | . | . | CASSSMTSPQETQYF | TGTGCCAGCAGCTCAATGACTAGTCCCCAAGAGACCCAGTACTTC
TRBJ2-3 | TRBV19 | many | . | CASSILAKTTDTQYF | TGTGCCAGTAGTATCCTAGCAAAGACCACAGATACGCAGTATTTT